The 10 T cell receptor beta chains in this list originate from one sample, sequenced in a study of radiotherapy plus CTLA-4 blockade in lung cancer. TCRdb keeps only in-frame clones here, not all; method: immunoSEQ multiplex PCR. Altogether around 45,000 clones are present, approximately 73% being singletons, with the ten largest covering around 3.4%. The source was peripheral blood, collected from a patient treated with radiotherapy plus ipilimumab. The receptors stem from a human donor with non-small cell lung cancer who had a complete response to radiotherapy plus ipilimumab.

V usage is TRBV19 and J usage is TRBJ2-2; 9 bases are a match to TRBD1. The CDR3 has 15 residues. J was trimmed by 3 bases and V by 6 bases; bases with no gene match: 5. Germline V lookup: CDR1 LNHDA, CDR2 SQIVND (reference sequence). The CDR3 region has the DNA TGTGCCAGTAGAAACAGGGGGCAAGACACCGGGGAGCTGTTTTTT. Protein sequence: CASRNRGQDTGELFF.

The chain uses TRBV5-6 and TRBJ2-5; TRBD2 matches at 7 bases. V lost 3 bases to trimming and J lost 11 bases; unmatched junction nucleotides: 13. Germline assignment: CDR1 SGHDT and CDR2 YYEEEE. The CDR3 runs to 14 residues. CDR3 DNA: TGTGCCAGCAGCTCCGTAGGACTAGAAAGAGGGCAGTACTTC. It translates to CASSSVGLERGQYF.

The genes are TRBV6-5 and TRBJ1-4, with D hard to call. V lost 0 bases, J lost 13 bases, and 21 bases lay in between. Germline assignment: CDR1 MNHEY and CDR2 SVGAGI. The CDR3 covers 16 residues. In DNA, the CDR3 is TGTGCCAGCAGTTACTCGACACGGCCATTAATGAAACGACTGTTTTTT. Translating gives CASSYSTRPLMKRLFF.

CDR3 sequence reads: CASSGGLWDNQPQHF. In DNA form, the CDR3 reads TGTGCCAGCAGTGGGGGCTTGTGGGACAATCAGCCCCAGCATTTT. The chain joins TRBV2 to TRBJ1-5; D might be TRBD1 (5 bases). The CDR3 consists of 15 residues. The V end lost 4 bases, the J end lost 3 bases, and 13 bases lay between the germline ends. The germline CDR1 and CDR2 sequences are SNHLY and FYNNEI. Variable domain in full (rest from reference TRBV2 and TRBJ1-5): EPEVTQTPSHQVTQMGQEVILRCVPISNHLYFYWYRQILGQKVEFLVSFYNNEISEKSEIFDDQFSVERPDGSNFTLKIRSTKLEDSAMYFCASSGGLWDNQPQHFGDGTRLSIL.

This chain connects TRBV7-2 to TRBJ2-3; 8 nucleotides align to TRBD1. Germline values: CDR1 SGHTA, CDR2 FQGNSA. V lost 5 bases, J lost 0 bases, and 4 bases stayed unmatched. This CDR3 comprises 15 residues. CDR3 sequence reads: CASSPDRVSTDTQYF. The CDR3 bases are TGTGCCAGCAGCCCGGACAGGGTTAGCACAGATACGCAGTATTTT.

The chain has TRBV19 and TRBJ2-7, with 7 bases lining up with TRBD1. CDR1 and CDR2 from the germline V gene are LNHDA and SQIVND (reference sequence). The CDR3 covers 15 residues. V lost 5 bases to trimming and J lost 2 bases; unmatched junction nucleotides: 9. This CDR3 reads CASSLDTGATYEQYF. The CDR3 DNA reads TGTGCCAGTAGTCTTGACACAGGGGCGACCTACGAGCAGTACTTC.

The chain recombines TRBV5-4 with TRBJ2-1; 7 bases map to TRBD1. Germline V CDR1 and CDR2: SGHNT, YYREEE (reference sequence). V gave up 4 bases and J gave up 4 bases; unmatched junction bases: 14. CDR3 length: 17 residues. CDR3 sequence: CASSVDPPGQRYNEQFF. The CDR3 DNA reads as TGTGCCAGCAGCGTAGACCCCCCGGGACAGAGATACAATGAGCAGTTCTTC.

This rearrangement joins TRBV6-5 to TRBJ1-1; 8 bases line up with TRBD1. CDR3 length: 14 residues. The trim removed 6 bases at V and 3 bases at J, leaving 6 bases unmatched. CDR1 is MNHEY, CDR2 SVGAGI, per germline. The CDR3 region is CASSPPGGYTEAFF. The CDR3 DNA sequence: TGTGCCAGCAGCCCCCCAGGGGGCTACACTGAAGCTTTCTTT.

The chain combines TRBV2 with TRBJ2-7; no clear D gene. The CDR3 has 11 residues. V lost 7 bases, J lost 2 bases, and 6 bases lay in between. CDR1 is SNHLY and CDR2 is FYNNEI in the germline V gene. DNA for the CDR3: TGTGCCAGCACCAGGACCTACGAGCAGTACTTC. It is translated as CASTRTYEQYF.

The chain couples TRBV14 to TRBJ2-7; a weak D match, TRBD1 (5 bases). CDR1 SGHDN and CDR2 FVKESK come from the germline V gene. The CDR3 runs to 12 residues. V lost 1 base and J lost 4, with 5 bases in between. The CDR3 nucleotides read TGTGCCAGCAGCCAAGCAGGGTACGAGCAGTACTTC. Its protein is CASSQAGYEQYF. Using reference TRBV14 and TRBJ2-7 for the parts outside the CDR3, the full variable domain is EAGVTQFPSHSVIEKGQTVTLRCDPISGHDNLYWYRRVMGKEIKFLLHFVKESKQDESGMPNNRFLAERTGGTYSTLKVQPAELEDSGVYFCASSQAGYEQYFGPGTRLTVT.